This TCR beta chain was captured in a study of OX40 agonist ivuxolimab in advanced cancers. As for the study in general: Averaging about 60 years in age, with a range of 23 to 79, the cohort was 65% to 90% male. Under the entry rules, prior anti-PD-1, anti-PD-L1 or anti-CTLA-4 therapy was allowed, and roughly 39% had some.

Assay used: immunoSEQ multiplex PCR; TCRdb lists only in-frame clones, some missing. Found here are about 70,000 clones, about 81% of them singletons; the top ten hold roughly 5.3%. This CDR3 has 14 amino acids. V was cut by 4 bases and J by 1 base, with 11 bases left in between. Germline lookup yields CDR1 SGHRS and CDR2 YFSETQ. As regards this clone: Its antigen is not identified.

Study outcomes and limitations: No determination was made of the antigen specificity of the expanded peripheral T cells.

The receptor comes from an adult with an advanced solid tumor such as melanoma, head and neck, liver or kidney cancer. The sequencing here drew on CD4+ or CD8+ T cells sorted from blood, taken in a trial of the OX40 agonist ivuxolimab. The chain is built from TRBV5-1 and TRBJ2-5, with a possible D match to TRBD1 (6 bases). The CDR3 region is CASSLSDSQETQYF. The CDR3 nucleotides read TGCGCCAGCAGCCTGTCGGACAGCCAAGAGACCCAGTACTTC.